The 26 T cell receptor beta chains listed next were all sequenced from one sample in a study of T-cell reconstitution after alpha-beta-depleted transplantation in children. Construction of the TCRbeta library involved unique molecular identifiers. TCRdb processed the PCR reads anew with MiXCR; each CDR3 protein has one entry. The sample holds around 440,000 distinct CDR3 sequences; under 20% are singletons and the top ten take around 30%. The source material was PBMCs, mostly from graft donor cells, sampled 360 days after TCRalphabeta/CD19-depleted stem cell transplant. These receptors were collected from a boy under two years old who had a stem cell transplant for Wiskott-Aldrich syndrome, so the T cells may come from the graft donor.

This chain joins TRBV24-1 and TRBJ2-1; 8 bases line up with TRBD1. The CDR3 totals 14 residues. Germline V gene lookup returns CDR1 KGHDR and CDR2 SFDVKD. Trimming cost V 8 bases and J 3 bases; bases outside gene matches: 5. CDR3 bases: TGTGCCACCACGGGACAGGAGAACTACAATGAGCAGTTCTTC. It translates to CATTGQENYNEQFF.

In this sample, this clonotype turned up many times. This sequence joins TRBV2 and TRBJ2-7, with 10 bases aligning to TRBD1. J gave up 6 bases and V 7 bases, and 3 bases lay outside the gene matches. Germline CDR1 reads SNHLY; CDR2 reads FYNNEI. The CDR3 has 12 residues. The CDR3 sequence is CASNRDRGEQYF. The CDR3 DNA is TGTGCCAGCAATAGGGACAGGGGCGAGCAGTACTTC. The complete variable domain, with remaining parts taken from reference TRBV2 and TRBJ2-7, reads EPEVTQTPSHQVTQMGQEVILRCVPISNHLYFYWYRQILGQKVEFLVSFYNNEISEKSEIFDDQFSVERPDGSNFTLKIRSTKLEDSAMYFCASNRDRGEQYFGPGTRLTVT.

The table lists this clonotype with a few counts. J is TRBJ2-1 and V is TRBV11-2; 7 bases line up with TRBD2. The CDR3 has 13 amino acids. V was pared by 5 bases and J by 10 bases, with 8 bases of the junction left unmatched. Germline V lookup: CDR1 SGHAT, CDR2 FQNNGV. The CDR3 DNA is TGTGCCAGCAGCCCCGGACTAGTGGGCGAGCAGTTCTTC. Translating gives CASSPGLVGEQFF.

This clonotype has a handful of counts. The chain couples TRBV25-1 to TRBJ2-7; 12 bases are a match to TRBD2. The length of the CDR3 is 14 residues. V shed 6 bases, J shed 2 bases, and the junction held 2 bases outside the gene matches. Germline V lookup: CDR1 MGHDK, CDR2 SYGVNS. The CDR3 spells CASRGLAGPYEQYF. The CDR3 DNA sequence: TGTGCCAGCAGGGGACTAGCGGGCCCCTACGAGCAGTACTTC.

The genes are TRBV6-5 and TRBJ1-2; unclear D gene. The ends were cut back, 3 bases at V and 1 base at J, with 9 bases in the middle. This CDR3 is 14 amino acids long. In germline, CDR1 is MNHEY, CDR2 SVGAGI. The CDR3 DNA is TGTGCCAGCAGTTATTCGACACTTAACTATGGCTACACCTTC. The encoded protein is CASSYSTLNYGYTF.

J is TRBJ1-2 and V is TRBV29-1, with 7 bases fitting TRBD1. From germline, CDR1 is SQVTM and CDR2 ANQGSEA. The CDR3 loop spans 12 amino acids. After removal of 4 bases from V and 5 bases from J, the junction contained 4 bases not matched to a gene. CDR3 nucleotides: TGCAGCGTTGCAGGGGGTGAATATGGCTACACCTTC. This encodes CSVAGGEYGYTF.

This clonotype turned up a few times. The rearrangement links TRBV6-1 to TRBJ2-7; TRBD1 agrees at 9 bases. The CDR3 covers 15 residues. V lost 5 bases, J lost 6 bases, and 11 bases stayed unmatched. Germline loops: CDR1 MNHNS, CDR2 SASEGT. The CDR3: CASSITGTGWSEQYF. In nucleotides, the CDR3 is TGTGCCAGCAGTATCACCGGGACAGGGTGGTCCGAGCAGTACTTC.

V is TRBV2 and J is TRBJ2-4; no clear D gene. Germline V gene sequence: CDR1 SNHLY, CDR2 FYNNEI. V was trimmed by 3 bases and J by 1 base, leaving 13 bases between them. The CDR3 loop spans 16 amino acids. Here the CDR3 reads CASSDLDWAAKNIQYF. The CDR3 DNA reads as TGTGCCAGCAGTGACCTGGATTGGGCGGCCAAAAACATTCAGTACTTC.

V gene TRBV2 combines with J gene TRBJ2-1; 16 bases are a match to TRBD2. The V gene end was trimmed by 6 bases and the J gene end by 15 bases; junction bases not matched to a gene: 5. Germline CDR1 SNHLY, CDR2 FYNNEI. The CDR3 loop spans 13 amino acids. The CDR3 region is CASRGTSGGAVFF. CDR3 nucleotides: TGTGCCAGCAGGGGGACTAGCGGGGGGGCCGTGTTCTTC.

The genes are TRBV5-6 and TRBJ2-3; 11 nucleotides agree with TRBD2. Germline V gene lookup returns CDR1 SGHDT and CDR2 YYEEEE. The CDR3 is 17 amino acids. Germline trimming cut 1 base from V and 3 bases from J; bases unmatched to any gene: 7. This CDR3 reads CASSLPRLAGLTDTQYF. The CDR3 DNA reads TGTGCCAGCAGCTTGCCCCGACTAGCGGGGCTAACAGATACGCAGTATTTT.

The chain has TRBV6-2 or TRBV6-3 and TRBJ2-7, with 7 bases matching TRBD1. This CDR3 spans 15 amino acids. Losses at the gene ends were 7 bases for V and 2 bases for J; bases not matched to a gene: 11. Per the germline V gene, CDR1 is MNHEY and CDR2 is SVGEGT. This CDR3 reads CASKTGTERAYEQYF. Written as DNA, the CDR3 is TGTGCCAGCAAAACCGGGACAGAGAGAGCCTACGAGCAGTACTTC.

The rearrangement joins TRBV10-3 to TRBJ1-2, with D maybe TRBD1 (5 bases). Per the germline V gene, CDR1 is ENHRY and CDR2 is SYGVKD. V lost 0 bases, J lost 2 bases, and 10 bases lay in between. The CDR3 runs 15 residues. In DNA, the CDR3 is TGTGCCATCAGTGAGTCGGAGGGGTTGAACTATGGCTACACCTTC. The encoded protein is CAISESEGLNYGYTF.

This clonotype has just a few counts. The chain recombines TRBV12-3 or TRBV12-4 with TRBJ2-2; TRBD1 matches at 7 bases. The CDR3 length is 15 residues. After removal of 7 bases from V and 1 base from J, the junction contained 6 bases not matched to a gene. CDR3 region: CASIQGVWNTGELFF. Written as DNA, the CDR3 is TGTGCCAGCATCCAGGGGGTTTGGAACACCGGGGAGCTGTTTTTT.

The CDR3 reads CAISAISGGAGKNIQYF. CDR3 in DNA: TGTGCCATCAGTGCTATTAGCGGGGGGGCGGGGAAAAACATTCAGTACTTC. This chain links TRBV10-3 with TRBJ2-4; 11 bases are shared with TRBD2. With V trimmed by 4 bases and J by 4 bases, 9 bases remained unmatched. CDR1 and CDR2 (germline): ENHRY, SYGVKD. This CDR3 contains 17 residues.

This clonotype was seen more than once but under ten times. V gene TRBV21-1 combines with J gene TRBJ2-7. TRBV21-1 is a pseudogene. The CDR3 sequence is 11 residues long. CDR3 residues: CASSKRPKQYF. CDR3 DNA: TGTGCCAGCAGCAAAAGGCCGAAGCAGTACTTC.

This clonotype was recorded at least ten times. The chain couples TRBV5-1 to TRBJ2-1, with unresolved D. From germline, CDR1 is SGHRS and CDR2 YFSETQ. The CDR3 totals 15 residues. Trimming cost V 0 bases and J 0 bases, with 7 bases left between them. In DNA, the CDR3 is TGCGCCAGCAGCTTGGAGGCCAGCTCCTACAATGAGCAGTTCTTC. It codes for CASSLEASSYNEQFF.

CDR3 loop: CAIRDGLSPGEQYF. The CDR3 region has the DNA TGTGCCATCAGGGATGGACTATCCCCAGGGGAGCAGTACTTC. The chain combines TRBV10-3 with TRBJ2-7, with D possibly TRBD2 on 6 matching bases. V lost 6 bases, J lost 7 bases, and 19 bases lay in between. This CDR3 is built from 14 residues. Germline assignment: CDR1 ENHRY and CDR2 SYGVKD.

The chain has TRBV11-1 and TRBJ2-7, with 9 positions matching TRBD1. The CDR3 is 19 residues long. Germline CDR1 SGHAT, CDR2 FQDESV (reference sequence). The trim removed 1 base at V and 4 bases at J, leaving 17 bases unmatched. CDR3 region: CASSLGLFRPGQGEYEQYF. The CDR3 coding sequence is TGTGCCAGCAGCTTAGGACTTTTCCGCCCGGGACAGGGCGAGTACGAGCAGTACTTC.

This clonotype was recorded once. The chain has TRBV7-6 and TRBJ2-7, with TRBD2 matching over 11 bases. The last part of the DNA fits TRBJ2-1 better; the J call may be wrong. The CDR3 sequence is 15 residues long. CDR1 SGHVS and CDR2 FNYEAQ come from the germline V gene. The chain's CDR3 is CASSLGLAGGHEQFF. The CDR3, as DNA: TGTGCCAGCAGCTTAGGGCTAGCGGGGGGTCATGAGCAGTTCTTC.

The chain carries TRBV20-1 and TRBJ2-7; perhaps D is TRBD1 or TRBD2 (5 bases each). Germline V gives CDR1 DFQATT, CDR2 SNEGSKA (reference sequence). CDR3 length equals 13 residues. Trimming shortened V by 3 bases and J by 0 bases, and 9 bases separated the two germline ends. The CDR3 sequence is CSASWGSSYEQYF. Here the CDR3 DNA reads TGCAGTGCTAGTTGGGGGAGCTCCTACGAGCAGTACTTC.

The rearrangement uses TRBV7-8 and TRBJ2-5; 9 bases agree with TRBD1. The CDR3 totals 14 residues. Germline V gene sequence: CDR1 SGHVS, CDR2 FQNEAQ. V trimming: 4 bases; J trimming: 5 bases; junction bases outside the gene matches: 5. The CDR3 spells CASSYRGRWETQYF. CDR3 coding DNA: TGTGCCAGCAGCTACAGGGGGCGGTGGGAGACCCAGTACTTC.

This clonotype came up many times. The chain joins TRBV5-1 to TRBJ2-5; 7 bases are shared with TRBD1. Trimming removed 1 base from V and 3 bases from J; junction bases left unmatched: 6. Germline V gene data show CDR1 as SGHRS and CDR2 as YFSETQ. The CDR3 length is 15 residues. The CDR3, as DNA: TGCGCCAGCAGCTTGCCGACAGGGTACGAAGAGACCCAGTACTTC. Amino acids: CASSLPTGYEETQYF.

The genes are TRBV20-1 and TRBJ2-4; TRBD2 matches at 10 bases. The CDR3 covers 16 residues. CDR1 and CDR2 (germline): DFQATT, SNEGSKA (reference sequence). V shed 3 bases, J shed 2 bases, and the junction held 7 bases outside the gene matches. DNA for the CDR3: TGCAGTGCTAGGAGACTAGCGGGTCCCCCCAAAAACATTCAGTACTTC. As protein: CSARRLAGPPKNIQYF.

This clonotype occurred a few times. This rearrangement joins TRBV19 to TRBJ2-1; D might be TRBD1 (5 bases). CDR1 LNHDA and CDR2 SQIVND come from the germline V gene (reference sequence). The V end was cut by 2 bases, the J end by 1 base, with 15 bases between. This CDR3 region has 17 residues. CDR3 bases: TGTGCCAGTAGTATATCGAGTCACAGGCCATCCTACAATGAGCAGTTCTTC. This codes for CASSISSHRPSYNEQFF.

This clonotype came up a few times. The V and J genes are TRBV5-1 and TRBJ2-7, with D unresolved. This CDR3 has 12 residues. Germline V gene sequence: CDR1 SGHRS, CDR2 YFSETQ. V lost 0 bases, J lost 7 bases, and 8 bases lay in between. DNA of the CDR3: TGCGCCAGCAGCTTGGAGGCCGGGGAGCAGTACTTC. This sequence encodes CASSLEAGEQYF. The variable domain in full, completed from reference TRBV5-1 and TRBJ2-7, reads KAGVTQTPRYLIKTRGQQVTLSCSPISGHRSVSWYQQTPGQGLQFLFEYFSETQRNKGNFPGRFSGRQFSNSRSEMNVSTLELGDSALYLCASSLEAGEQYFGPGTRLTVT.

The sample holds many counts of this clonotype. J is TRBJ2-3 and V is TRBV7-9; TRBD2 is a possible D gene (5 bases). Germline CDR1 is SEHNR and CDR2 is FQNEAQ (reference sequence). The CDR3 extends over 15 amino acids. The V end was cut by 1 base, the J end by 2 bases, with 10 bases between. CDR3 DNA sequence: TGTGCCAGCAGCTTAGGAGGGTTGGCCACAGATACGCAGTATTTT. It is translated as CASSLGGLATDTQYF.